Below are 5 T cell receptor beta chains sequenced from a single sample in a study of OX40 agonist ivuxolimab in advanced cancers. Clones were read by immunoSEQ multiplex PCR, and TCRdb kept only the in-frame ones, dropping some. The sample lists about 80,000 clones, around nine tenths occurring once. Sequencing used CD4+ or CD8+ T cells sorted from blood, obtained in a trial of the OX40 agonist ivuxolimab. These receptors all stem from an adult with an advanced solid tumor such as melanoma, head and neck, liver or kidney cancer.

The chain is built from TRBV6-4 and TRBJ2-1; TRBD2 agrees at 7 bases. Germline V gives CDR1 MRHNA, CDR2 SNTAGT. Trimming cost V 4 bases and J 7 bases; bases outside gene matches: 7. This CDR3 has 14 residues. The CDR3 sequence: CASSVSGTGNEQFF. Here the CDR3 DNA reads TGTGCCAGCAGTGTAAGCGGGACGGGGAATGAGCAGTTCTTC.

This chain links TRBV5-1 with TRBJ1-1; D may be TRBD1 (5 bases). The V gene lost 4 bases and the J gene lost 6 bases, with 22 bases spanning the gap. CDR3 length: 16 amino acids. Germline CDR1 is SGHRS and CDR2 is YFSETQ. The CDR3 DNA sequence: TGCGCCAGCAGCCGGACTCCAGGGAATGATAGGGCTGAAGCTTTCTTT. It yields the protein CASSRTPGNDRAEAFF.

V is TRBV29-1 and J is TRBJ2-3; D unresolved. V lost 7 bases, J lost 2 bases, and 16 bases lay in between. The CDR3 runs 14 residues. Germline assignment: CDR1 SQVTM and CDR2 ANQGSEA. CDR3 sequence reads: CSALIGLFTDTQYF. The CDR3 coding sequence is TGCAGCGCGCTAATTGGGCTATTCACAGATACGCAGTATTTT.

This clone turned up a few times. A junction end diverges from the germline sequence, so it may reflect a read error. The rearrangement joins TRBV19 to TRBJ1-1; D gene ambiguous. The CDR3 totals 9 residues. The V gene's germline CDR1 is LNHDA and CDR2 SQIVND (reference sequence). In DNA, the CDR3 is TGTGCCAGTAGCATGACCGTGACCTTT. Its translation: CASSMTVTF.

This chain connects TRBV6-5 to TRBJ2-7; no reliable D call. The CDR3 is 11 amino acids. The germline V and J ends were trimmed by 6 bases and 2 bases, with 5 bases remaining between them. The V gene's germline CDR1 is MNHEY and CDR2 SVGAGI. In nucleotides, the CDR3 is TGTGCCAGCAGCGCCCCCTACGAGCAGTACTTC. It encodes CASSAPYEQYF.